This T cell receptor beta chain was retrieved from a study of CD8+ T cells in alopecia areata. About the research overall: Treated patients received oral tofacitinib, 5 to 10 mg twice daily. General observations from the study: In lesional scalp, particularly from alopecia totalis/universalis, clonality was higher than in normal scalp. TCRs were shared less clearly across patients than in mice, possibly for HLA-related reasons.

This CDR3 is 14 amino acids long. The germline CDR1 and CDR2 sequences are SGHTA and FQGNSA. The V and J ends lost 1 base and 2 bases respectively, with 8 bases between them. Comments on this clone: Its antigen remains unknown.

RNA, once extracted, was reverse transcribed into cDNA for use as the sequencing template. TCRdb's copy holds only in-frame clones and misses some; the assay was immunoSEQ multiplex PCR. The data contain roughly 140,000 clones, 45% to 60% of them seen just once; the ten biggest clones take up over 0.85%. The source of this sequence is a human donor with alopecia areata. This rearrangement joins TRBV7-2 to TRBJ2-5; the D gene could be TRBD1 or TRBD2 (5 bases each). The sequences come from CD4+ T cells sorted from blood, collected at week 0. CDR3 region: CASSLDWGQETQYF. The CDR3 DNA follows: TGTGCCAGCAGCTTAGATTGGGGGCAAGAGACCCAGTACTTC.